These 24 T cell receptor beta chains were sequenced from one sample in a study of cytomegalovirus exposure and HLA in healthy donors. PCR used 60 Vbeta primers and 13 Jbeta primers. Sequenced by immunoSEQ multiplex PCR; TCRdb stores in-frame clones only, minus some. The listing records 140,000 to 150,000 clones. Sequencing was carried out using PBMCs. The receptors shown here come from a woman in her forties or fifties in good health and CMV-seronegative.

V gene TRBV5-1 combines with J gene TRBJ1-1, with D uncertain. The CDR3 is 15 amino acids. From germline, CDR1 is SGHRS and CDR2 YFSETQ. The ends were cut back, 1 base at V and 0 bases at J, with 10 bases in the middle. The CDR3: CASSLNGRMNTEAFF. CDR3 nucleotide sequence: TGCGCCAGCAGCTTGAACGGCAGGATGAACACTGAAGCTTTCTTT.

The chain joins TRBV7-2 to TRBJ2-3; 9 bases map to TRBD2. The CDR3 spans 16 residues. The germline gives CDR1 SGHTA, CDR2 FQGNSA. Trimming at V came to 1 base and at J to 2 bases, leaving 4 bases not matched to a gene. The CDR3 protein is CASSLVGTSLTDTQYF. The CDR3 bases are TGTGCCAGCAGCTTAGTAGGGACTAGCCTCACAGATACGCAGTATTTT.

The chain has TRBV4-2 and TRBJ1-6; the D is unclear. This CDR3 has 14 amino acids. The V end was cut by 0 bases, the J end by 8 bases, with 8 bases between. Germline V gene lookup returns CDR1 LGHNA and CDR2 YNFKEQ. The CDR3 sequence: CASSQEGSYSPLHF. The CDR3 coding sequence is TGTGCCAGCAGCCAAGAGGGCAGTTATTCACCCCTCCACTTT.

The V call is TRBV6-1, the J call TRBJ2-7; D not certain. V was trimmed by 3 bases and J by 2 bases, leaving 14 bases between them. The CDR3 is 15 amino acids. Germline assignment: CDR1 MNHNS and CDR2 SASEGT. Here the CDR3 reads CASSDQSSTAYEQYF. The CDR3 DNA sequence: TGTGCCAGCAGTGATCAGTCTTCCACCGCCTACGAGCAGTACTTC.

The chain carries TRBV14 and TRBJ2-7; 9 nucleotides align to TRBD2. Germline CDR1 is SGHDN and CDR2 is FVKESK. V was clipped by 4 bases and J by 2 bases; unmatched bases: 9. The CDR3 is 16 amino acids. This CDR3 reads CASSLRAGGITYEQYF. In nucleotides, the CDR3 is TGTGCCAGCAGCCTAAGGGCGGGAGGGATCACCTACGAGCAGTACTTC. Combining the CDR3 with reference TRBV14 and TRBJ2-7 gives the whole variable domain EAGVTQFPSHSVIEKGQTVTLRCDPISGHDNLYWYRRVMGKEIKFLLHFVKESKQDESGMPNNRFLAERTGGTYSTLKVQPAELEDSGVYFCASSLRAGGITYEQYFGPGTRLTVT.

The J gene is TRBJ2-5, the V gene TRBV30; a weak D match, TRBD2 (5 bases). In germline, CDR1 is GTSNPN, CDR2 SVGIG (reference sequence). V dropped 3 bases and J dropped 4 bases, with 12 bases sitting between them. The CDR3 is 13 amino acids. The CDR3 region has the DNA TGTGCCTGGAGGGGGAGCGGTATAGAGACCCAGTACTTC. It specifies CAWRGSGIETQYF.

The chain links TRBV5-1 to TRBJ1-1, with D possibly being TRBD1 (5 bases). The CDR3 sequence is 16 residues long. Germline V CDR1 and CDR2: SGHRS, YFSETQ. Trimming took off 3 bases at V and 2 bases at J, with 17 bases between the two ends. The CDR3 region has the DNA TGCGCCAGCAGCTATACTCGACAGCGACCAAACACTGAAGCTTTCTTT. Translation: CASSYTRQRPNTEAFF.

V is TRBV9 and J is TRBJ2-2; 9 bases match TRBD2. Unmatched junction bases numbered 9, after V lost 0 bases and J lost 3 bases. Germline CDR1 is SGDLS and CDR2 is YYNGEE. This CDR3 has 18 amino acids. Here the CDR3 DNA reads TGTGCCAGCAGCGTAGCGGGTAGCGGGAGATGGGACACCGGGGAGCTGTTTTTT. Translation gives CASSVAGSGRWDTGELFF. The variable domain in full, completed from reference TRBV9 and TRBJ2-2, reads DSGVTQTPKHLITATGQRVTLRCSPRSGDLSVYWYQQSLDQGLQFLIQYYNGEERAKGNILERFSAQQFPDLHSELNLSSLELGDSALYFCASSVAGSGRWDTGELFFGEGSRLTVL.

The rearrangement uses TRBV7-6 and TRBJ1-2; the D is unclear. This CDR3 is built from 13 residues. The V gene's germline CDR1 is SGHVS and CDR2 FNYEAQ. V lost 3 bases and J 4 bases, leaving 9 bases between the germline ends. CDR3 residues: CASSFEQFYGYTF. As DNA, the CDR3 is TGTGCCAGCAGCTTTGAACAGTTCTATGGCTACACCTTC.

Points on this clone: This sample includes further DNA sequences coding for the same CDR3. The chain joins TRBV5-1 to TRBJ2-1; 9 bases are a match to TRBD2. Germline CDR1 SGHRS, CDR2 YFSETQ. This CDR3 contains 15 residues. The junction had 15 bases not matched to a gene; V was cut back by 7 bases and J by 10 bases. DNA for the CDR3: TGCGCCAGCGGAGAAGGGACTAGCCCTCCCTACGAGCAGTTCTTC. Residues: CASGEGTSPPYEQFF.

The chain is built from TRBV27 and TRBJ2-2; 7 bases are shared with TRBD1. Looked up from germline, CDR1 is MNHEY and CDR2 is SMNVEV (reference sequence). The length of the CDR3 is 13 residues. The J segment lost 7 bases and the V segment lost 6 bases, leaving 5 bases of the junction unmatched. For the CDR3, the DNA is TGTGCCAGCAGACCACAGGGGCGCGGGGAGCTGTTTTTT. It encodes CASRPQGRGELFF.

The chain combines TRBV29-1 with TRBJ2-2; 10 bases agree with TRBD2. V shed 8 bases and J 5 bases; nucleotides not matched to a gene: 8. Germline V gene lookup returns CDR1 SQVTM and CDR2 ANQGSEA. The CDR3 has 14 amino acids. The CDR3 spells CSTSGTSVTGELFF. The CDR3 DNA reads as TGCAGCACCTCCGGGACTAGCGTAACCGGGGAGCTGTTTTTT.

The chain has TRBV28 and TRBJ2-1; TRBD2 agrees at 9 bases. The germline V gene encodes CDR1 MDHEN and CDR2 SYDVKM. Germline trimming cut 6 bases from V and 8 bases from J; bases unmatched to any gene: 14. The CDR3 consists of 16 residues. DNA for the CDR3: TGTGCCAGCAGGCCAGGACTAGCGTATAGGTGGGATGAGCAGTTCTTC. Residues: CASRPGLAYRWDEQFF. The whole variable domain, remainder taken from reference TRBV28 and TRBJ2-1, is DVKVTQSSRYLVKRTGEKVFLECVQDMDHENMFWYRQDPGLGLRLIYFSYDVKMKEKGDIPEGYSVSREKKERFSLILESASTNQTSMYLCASRPGLAYRWDEQFFGPGTRLTVL.

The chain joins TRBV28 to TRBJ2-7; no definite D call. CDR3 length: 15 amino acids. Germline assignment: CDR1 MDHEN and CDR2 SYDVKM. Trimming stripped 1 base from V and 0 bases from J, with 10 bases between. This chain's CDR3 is CASSLLAASSYEQYF. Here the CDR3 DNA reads TGTGCCAGCAGTTTATTGGCAGCTAGCTCCTACGAGCAGTACTTC. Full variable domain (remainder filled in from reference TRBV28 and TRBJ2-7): DVKVTQSSRYLVKRTGEKVFLECVQDMDHENMFWYRQDPGLGLRLIYFSYDVKMKEKGDIPEGYSVSREKKERFSLILESASTNQTSMYLCASSLLAASSYEQYFGPGTRLTVT.

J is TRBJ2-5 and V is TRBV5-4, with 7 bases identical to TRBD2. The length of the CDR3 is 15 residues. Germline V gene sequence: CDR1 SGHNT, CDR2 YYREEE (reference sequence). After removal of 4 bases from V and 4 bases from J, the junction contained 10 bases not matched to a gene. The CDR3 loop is CASSPGGVPVETQYF. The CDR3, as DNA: TGTGCCAGCAGCCCTGGGGGGGTCCCCGTAGAGACCCAGTACTTC. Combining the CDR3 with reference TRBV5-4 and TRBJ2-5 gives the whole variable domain ETGVTQSPTHLIKTRGQQVTLRCSSQSGHNTVSWYQQALGQGPQFIFQYYREEENGRGNFPPRFSGLQFPNYSSELNVNALELDDSALYLCASSPGGVPVETQYFGPGTRLLVL.

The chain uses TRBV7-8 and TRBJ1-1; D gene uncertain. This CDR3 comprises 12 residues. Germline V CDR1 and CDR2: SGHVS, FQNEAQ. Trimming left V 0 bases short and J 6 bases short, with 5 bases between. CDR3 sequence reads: CASSLARSEAFF. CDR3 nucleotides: TGTGCCAGCAGCTTAGCGAGGTCTGAAGCTTTCTTT.

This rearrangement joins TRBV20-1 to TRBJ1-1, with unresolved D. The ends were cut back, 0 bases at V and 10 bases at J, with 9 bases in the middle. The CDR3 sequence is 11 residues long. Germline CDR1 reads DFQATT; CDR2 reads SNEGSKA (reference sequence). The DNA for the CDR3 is TGCAGTGCTAGAGATCAGAGGGTAGCTTTCTTT. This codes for CSARDQRVAFF.

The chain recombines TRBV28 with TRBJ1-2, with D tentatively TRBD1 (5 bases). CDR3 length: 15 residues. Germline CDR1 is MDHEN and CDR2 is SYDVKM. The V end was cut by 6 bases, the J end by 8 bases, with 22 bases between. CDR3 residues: CASRDPQGSGLGYTF. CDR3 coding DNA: TGTGCCAGCAGGGATCCTCAGGGATCCGGGCTAGGCTACACCTTC.

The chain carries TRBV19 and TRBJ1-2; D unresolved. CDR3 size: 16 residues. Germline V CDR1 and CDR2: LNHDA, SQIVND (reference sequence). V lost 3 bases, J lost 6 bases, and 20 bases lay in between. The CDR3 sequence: CASSIPLYPTADGYTF. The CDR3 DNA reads TGTGCCAGTAGTATCCCGCTCTATCCTACGGCGGATGGCTACACCTTC.

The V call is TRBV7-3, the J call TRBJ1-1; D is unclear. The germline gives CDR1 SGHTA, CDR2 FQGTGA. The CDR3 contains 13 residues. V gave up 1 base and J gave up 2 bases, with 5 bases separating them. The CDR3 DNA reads TGTGCCAGCAGCTTAATCGTTAACACTGAAGCTTTCTTT. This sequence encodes CASSLIVNTEAFF.

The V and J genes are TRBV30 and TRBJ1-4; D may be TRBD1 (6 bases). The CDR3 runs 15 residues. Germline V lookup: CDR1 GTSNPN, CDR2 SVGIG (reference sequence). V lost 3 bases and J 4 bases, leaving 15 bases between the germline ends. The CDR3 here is CAWSSQGLVNEKLFF. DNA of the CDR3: TGTGCCTGGAGCTCACAGGGTTTGGTTAATGAAAAACTGTTTTTT. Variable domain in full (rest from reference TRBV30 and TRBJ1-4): SQTIHQWPATLVQPVGSPLSLECTVEGTSNPNLYWYRQAAGRGLQLLFYSVGIGQISSEVPQNLSASRPQDRQFILSSKKLLLSDSGFYLCAWSSQGLVNEKLFFGSGTQLSVL.

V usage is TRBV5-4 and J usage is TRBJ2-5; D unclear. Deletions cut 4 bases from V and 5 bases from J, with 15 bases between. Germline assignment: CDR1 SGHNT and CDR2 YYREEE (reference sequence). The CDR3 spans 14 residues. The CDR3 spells CASSQTASFETQYF. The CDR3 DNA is TGTGCCAGCAGCCAGACCGCTAGTTTCGAGACCCAGTACTTC.

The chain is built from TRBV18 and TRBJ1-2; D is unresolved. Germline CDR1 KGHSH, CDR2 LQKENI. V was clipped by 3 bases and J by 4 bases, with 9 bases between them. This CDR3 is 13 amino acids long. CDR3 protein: CASSPPVGYGYTF. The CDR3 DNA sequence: TGTGCCAGCTCACCCCCTGTCGGCTATGGCTACACCTTC.

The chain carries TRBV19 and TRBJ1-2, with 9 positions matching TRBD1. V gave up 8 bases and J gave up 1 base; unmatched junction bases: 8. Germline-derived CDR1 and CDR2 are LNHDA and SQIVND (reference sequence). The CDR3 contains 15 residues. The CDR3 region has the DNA TGTGCCAGTCGCACCTCGGGACAGGGTAACTATGGCTACACCTTC. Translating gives CASRTSGQGNYGYTF.